This T cell receptor (beta chain) was profiled in a study of blood T cell repertoires in COVID-19. Study context: Samples came from the United States, Italy and Spain, spanning acute and convalescent COVID-19. Sample material is recorded as cDNA or gDNA derived from T cells, B-cell-depleted T cells, or PBMCs.

Profiled with immunoSEQ multiplex PCR; TCRdb holds only in-frame clones, not every one. The sample consists of 300,000 to 400,000 clones, almost 90% of them appearing once. CDR3 length: 14 amino acids. Germline loops: CDR1 SEHNR, CDR2 FQNEAQ (reference sequence). With 7 bases removed from V and 1 base from J, the gap between germline ends came to 13 bases. The V gene is TRBV7-9, the J gene TRBJ2-5; D might be TRBD1 (6 bases). The sequenced material came from peripheral blood. This clonotype was sampled from an older woman with COVID-19, enrolled during active disease. CDR3 sequence reads: CASTFQGSQETQYF. The CDR3 DNA reads as TGTGCCAGCACCTTTCAGGGGAGCCAAGAGACCCAGTACTTC.